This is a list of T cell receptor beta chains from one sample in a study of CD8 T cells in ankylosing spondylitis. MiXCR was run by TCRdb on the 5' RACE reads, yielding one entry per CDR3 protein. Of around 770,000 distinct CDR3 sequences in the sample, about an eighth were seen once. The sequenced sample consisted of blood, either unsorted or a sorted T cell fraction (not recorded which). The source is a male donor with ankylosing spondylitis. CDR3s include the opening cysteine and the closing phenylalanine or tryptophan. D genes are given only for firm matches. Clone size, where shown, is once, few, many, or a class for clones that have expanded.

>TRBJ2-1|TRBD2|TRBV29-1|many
TGCAGCGTAAGAGCGGGAGGGAATGAGCAGTTCTTC
CSVRAGGNEQFF
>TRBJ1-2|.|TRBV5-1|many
TGCGCCAGCAGCATGACAAGGACCGCGGCTAACTATGGCTACACCTTC
CASSMTRTAANYGYTF
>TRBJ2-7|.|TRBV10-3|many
TGTGCCATCAGTGACCCAAAGTTAGGGACCTACGAGCAGTACTTC
CAISDPKLGTYEQYF
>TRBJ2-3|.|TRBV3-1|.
TGTGCCAGCAGCGGGGAAACAGATACGCAGTATTTT
CASSGETDTQYF
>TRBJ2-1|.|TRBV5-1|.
TGCGCCAGCAGCTCAGGACTTCAATCCAATGAGCAGTTCTTC
CASSSGLQSNEQFF
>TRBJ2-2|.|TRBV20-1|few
TGCAGTGCTAGCGGACACAAAAACACCGGGGAGCTGTTTTTT
CSASGHKNTGELFF
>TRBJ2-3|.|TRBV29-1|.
TGCAGCGTTGATAAGAATTGGTTTTCAGATACGCAGTATTTT
CSVDKNWFSDTQYF
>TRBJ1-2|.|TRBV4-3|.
TGCGCCAGCAGCCTGGGAGGGGTGCACTATGGCTACACCTTC
CASSLGGVHYGYTF
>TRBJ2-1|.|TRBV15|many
TGTGCCACCAGACCCGGGACCACCTTCTACAATGAGCAGTTCTTC
CATRPGTTFYNEQFF
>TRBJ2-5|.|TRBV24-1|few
TGTGCCACCAGTGATTTCGGCAGGACAGAGACCCAGTACTTC
CATSDFGRTETQYF
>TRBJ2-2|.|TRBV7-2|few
TGTGCCAGCAGCCAGGCCCGGGAGAACACCGGGGAGCTGTTTTTT
CASSQARENTGELFF
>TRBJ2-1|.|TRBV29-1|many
TGCAGCGTTGAAGATAATTGGAACAATGAGCAGTTCTTC
CSVEDNWNNEQFF
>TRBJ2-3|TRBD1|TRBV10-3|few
TGTGCCATCAGTGGGGGACAGATTAGCACAGATACGCAGTATTTT
CAISGGQISTDTQYF
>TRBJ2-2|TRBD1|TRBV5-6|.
TGTGCCAGCAGCTTGGGAAGGGGGCGGCTGTTTTTT
CASSLGRGRLFF
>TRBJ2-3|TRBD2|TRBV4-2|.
TGTGCCAGCAGCCAAGGGGGAGCGATAGCGGGATGGGCCACAGATACGCAGTATTTT
CASSQGGAIAGWATDTQYF
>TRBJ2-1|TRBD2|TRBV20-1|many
TGCATGGGACTAGCGGGGACCAATGAGCAGTTCTTC
CMGLAGTNEQFF
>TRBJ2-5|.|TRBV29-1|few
TGCAGCGTTGAAGCGTCCAGGTGGGAGACCCAGTACTTC
CSVEASRWETQYF
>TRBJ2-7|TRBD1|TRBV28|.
TGTGCCAGCAGTCCCCTCGACAGGGACGTCCACGAGCAGTACTTC
CASSPLDRDVHEQYF